This is a list of T cell receptor beta chains from one sample in a study of response to subunit inactivated influenza vaccine. TCRdb ran MiXCR on the RT-PCR reads and lists one entry per CDR3 protein. The profile shows almost 250,000 distinct CDR3 sequences, more than 9% of them singletons. This specimen consisted of non-naive T cells sorted from PBMCs, obtained less than 15 days before vaccination. The receptors here all came from a middle-aged man who received an inactivated influenza vaccine. Both conserved end residues are part of each CDR3. Fields, in order: clone size, CDR3 length, V gene, J gene, D gene, CDR3 DNA, CDR3 protein. D genes are given only for firm matches. Only part of the rows carry a size: once, few, many, or a class if the clone is expanded.

>-|16|TRBV28|TRBJ1-5|TRBD1
TGTGCCAGCAGTTTAATAGGACAGGGTATCAATCAGCCCCAGCATTTT
CASSLIGQGINQPQHF
>few|15|TRBV20-1|TRBJ2-4|TRBD1
TGCAGTGCTTCCCCGACAGGGTCGACCAAAAACATTCAGTACTTC
CSASPTGSTKNIQYF
>-|13|TRBV30|TRBJ1-2|TRBD1
TGTGCCTGGAGTGTAGGGACAGGGACGGGCTACACCTTC
CAWSVGTGTGYTF
>few|15|TRBV12-3/TRBV12-4|TRBJ2-1|TRBD2
TGTGCCAGCAGTTTAACCGGGACTAGCGGGCAAAGGCAATTCTTC
CASSLTGTSGQRQFF
>few|15|TRBV11-1|TRBJ2-1|TRBD2
TGTGCCAGCAGCTTGGTGACTAGCGGGTTAGGTGAGCAGTTCTTC
CASSLVTSGLGEQFF
>-|15|TRBV18|TRBJ1-1|-
TGTGCCAGCTCACCACCCCGGGCGGCGAACACTGAAGCTTTCTTT
CASSPPRAANTEAFF
>-|14|TRBV4-1|TRBJ1-2|-
TGCGCCAGCAGCCCCTCAGGGAGTAACTATGGCTACACCTTC
CASSPSGSNYGYTF
>many|15|TRBV27|TRBJ2-1|TRBD2
TGTGCCAGCAGTTTTGCGGGGGGTTTCTACAATGAGCAGTTCTTC
CASSFAGGFYNEQFF
>few|14|TRBV7-2|TRBJ2-7|TRBD1
TGTGCCAGCAGCTTGGGACAGCCGGCAGGGGAGCAGTACTTC
CASSLGQPAGEQYF
>-|14|TRBV6-2/TRBV6-3|TRBJ2-1|TRBD2
TGTGCCAGCACGGGGGGGACTACCTACAATGAGCAGTTCTTC
CASTGGTTYNEQFF
>-|14|TRBV6-5|TRBJ1-2|-
TGTGCCAGCAGTTACCTCTCCGAAAACTATGGCTACACCTTC
CASSYLSENYGYTF
>-|15|TRBV20-1|TRBJ2-1|-
TGCAGTGCTAGAGTGGAAGTGAGAGCTTACAATGAGCAGTTCTTC
CSARVEVRAYNEQFF
>many|14|TRBV7-2|TRBJ2-5|TRBD1
TGTGCCAGCAGCCCCGGGACAGGGGATCGGACCCAGTACTTC
CASSPGTGDRTQYF
>-|14|TRBV6-5|TRBJ2-3|-
TGTGCCAGCAGTTACGGTGTAACAGGGAATACGCAGTATTTT
CASSYGVTGNTQYF
>few|15|TRBV6-1|TRBJ1-6|-
TGTGCCAGCAGTGAACGTCCCTTATGGAATTCACCCCTCCACTTT
CASSERPLWNSPLHF
>few|16|TRBV7-2|TRBJ2-3|TRBD2
TGTGCCAGCAGCGGAACTAGCGGGGGGATCACAGATACGCAGTATTTT
CASSGTSGGITDTQYF